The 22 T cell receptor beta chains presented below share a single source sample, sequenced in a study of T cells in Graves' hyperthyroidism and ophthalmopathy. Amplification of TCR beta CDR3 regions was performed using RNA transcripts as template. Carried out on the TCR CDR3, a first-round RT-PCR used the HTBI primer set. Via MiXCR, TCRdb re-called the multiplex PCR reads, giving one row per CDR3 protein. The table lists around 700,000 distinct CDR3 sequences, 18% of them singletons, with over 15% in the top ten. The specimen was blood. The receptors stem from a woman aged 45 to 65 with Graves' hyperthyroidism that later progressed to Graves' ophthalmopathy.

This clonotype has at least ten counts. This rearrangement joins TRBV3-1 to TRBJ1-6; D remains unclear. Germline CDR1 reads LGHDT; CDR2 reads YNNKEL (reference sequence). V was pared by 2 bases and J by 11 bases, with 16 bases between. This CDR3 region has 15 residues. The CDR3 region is CASSQRELWGAPLHF. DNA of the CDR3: TGTGCCAGCAGCCAACGAGAGCTTTGGGGTGCACCCCTCCACTTT.

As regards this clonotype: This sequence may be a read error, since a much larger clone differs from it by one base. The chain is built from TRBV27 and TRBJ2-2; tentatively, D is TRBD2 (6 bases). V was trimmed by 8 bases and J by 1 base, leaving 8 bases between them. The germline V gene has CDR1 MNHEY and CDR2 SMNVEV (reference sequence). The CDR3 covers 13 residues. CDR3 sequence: CASGGMNTGELFF. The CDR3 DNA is TGTGCCAGCGGGGGGATGAACACCGGGGAGCTGTTTTTT.

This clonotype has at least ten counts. The DNA of the CDR3 is TGCGCCAGCAGCCGAGACGGGACAGGGCATGGCAATCAGCCCCAGCATTTT. It is translated as CASSRDGTGHGNQPQHF. V usage is TRBV4-1 and J usage is TRBJ1-5, with 9 nucleotides matching TRBD1. CDR1 MGHRA and CDR2 YSYEKL come from the germline V gene. The CDR3 sequence is 17 residues long. After removal of 4 bases from V and 2 bases from J, the junction contained 9 bases not matched to a gene.

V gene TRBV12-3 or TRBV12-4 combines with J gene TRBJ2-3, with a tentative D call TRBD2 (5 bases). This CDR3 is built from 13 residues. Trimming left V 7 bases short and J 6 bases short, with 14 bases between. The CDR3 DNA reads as TGTGCCAGCACTGGACTGCTCCGCGATACGCAGTATTTT. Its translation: CASTGLLRDTQYF.

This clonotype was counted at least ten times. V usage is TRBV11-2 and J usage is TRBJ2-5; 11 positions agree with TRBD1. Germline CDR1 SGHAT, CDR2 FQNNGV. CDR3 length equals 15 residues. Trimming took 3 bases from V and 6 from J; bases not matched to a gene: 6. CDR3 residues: CASSFGTGGLKTQYF. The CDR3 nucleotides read TGTGCCAGCAGCTTCGGGACAGGGGGGTTGAAGACCCAGTACTTC.

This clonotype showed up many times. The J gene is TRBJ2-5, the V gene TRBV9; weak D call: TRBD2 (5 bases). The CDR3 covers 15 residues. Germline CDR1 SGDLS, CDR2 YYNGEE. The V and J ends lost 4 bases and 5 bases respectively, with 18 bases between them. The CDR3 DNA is TGTGCCAGCAGCCCCGCTGGTGGACTCTCGGAGACCCAGTACTTC. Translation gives CASSPAGGLSETQYF.

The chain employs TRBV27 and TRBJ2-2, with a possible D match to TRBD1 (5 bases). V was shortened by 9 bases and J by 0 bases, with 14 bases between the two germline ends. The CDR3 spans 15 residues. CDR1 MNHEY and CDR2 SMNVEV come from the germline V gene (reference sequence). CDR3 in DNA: TGTGCCAGTCGTCAGGGAAGCGCGAACACCGGGGAGCTGTTTTTT. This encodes CASRQGSANTGELFF.

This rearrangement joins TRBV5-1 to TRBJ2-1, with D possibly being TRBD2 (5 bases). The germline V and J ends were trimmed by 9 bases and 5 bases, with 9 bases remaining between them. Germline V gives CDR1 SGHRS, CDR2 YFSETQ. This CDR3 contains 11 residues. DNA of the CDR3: TGCGCCATCCGGAGGAACAATGAGCAGTTCTTC. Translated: CAIRRNNEQFF.

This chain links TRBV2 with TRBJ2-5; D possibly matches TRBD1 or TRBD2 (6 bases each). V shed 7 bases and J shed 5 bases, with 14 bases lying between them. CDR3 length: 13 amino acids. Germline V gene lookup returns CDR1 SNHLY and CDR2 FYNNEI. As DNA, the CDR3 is TGTGCCAGCACCGGGGGCGCAGATGAGACCCAGTACTTC. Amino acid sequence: CASTGGADETQYF.

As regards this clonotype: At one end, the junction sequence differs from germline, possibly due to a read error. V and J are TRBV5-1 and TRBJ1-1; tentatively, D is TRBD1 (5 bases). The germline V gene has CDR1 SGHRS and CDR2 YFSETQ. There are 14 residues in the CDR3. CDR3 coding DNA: TGTGCCAGCAGAGTAAGGGGTATGAACACTGAAGCTTTCTTT. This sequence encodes CASRVRGMNTEAFF.

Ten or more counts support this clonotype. CDR3 nucleotide sequence: TGTGCCAGCAGCCTAAACAATGGCGGTGAAGCTTTCTTT. Protein product: CASSLNNGGEAFF. V usage is TRBV3-1 and J usage is TRBJ1-1; D call uncertain. The ends were cut back, 4 bases at V and 7 bases at J, with 13 bases in the middle. Germline V gene lookup returns CDR1 LGHDT and CDR2 YNNKEL (reference sequence). The CDR3 is 13 amino acids.

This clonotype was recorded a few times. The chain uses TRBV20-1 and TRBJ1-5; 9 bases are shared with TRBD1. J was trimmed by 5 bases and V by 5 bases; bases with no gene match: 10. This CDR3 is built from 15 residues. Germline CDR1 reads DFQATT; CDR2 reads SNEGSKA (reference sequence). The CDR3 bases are TGCAGTGCTCGAATAGGGGACAGGGTTGATCAGCCCCAGCATTTT. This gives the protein CSARIGDRVDQPQHF.

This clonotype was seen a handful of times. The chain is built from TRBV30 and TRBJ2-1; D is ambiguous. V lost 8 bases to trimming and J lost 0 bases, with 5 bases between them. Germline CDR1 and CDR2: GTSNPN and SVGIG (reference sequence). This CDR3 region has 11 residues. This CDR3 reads CALSSYNEQFF. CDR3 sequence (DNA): TGTGCCCTGAGCTCCTACAATGAGCAGTTCTTC.

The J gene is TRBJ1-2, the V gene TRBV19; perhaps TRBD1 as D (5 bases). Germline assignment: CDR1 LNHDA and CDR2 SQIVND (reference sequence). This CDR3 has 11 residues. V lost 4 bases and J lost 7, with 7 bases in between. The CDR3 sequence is CASSTQGGYTF. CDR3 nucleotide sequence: TGTGCCAGTAGTACGCAGGGTGGCTACACCTTC.

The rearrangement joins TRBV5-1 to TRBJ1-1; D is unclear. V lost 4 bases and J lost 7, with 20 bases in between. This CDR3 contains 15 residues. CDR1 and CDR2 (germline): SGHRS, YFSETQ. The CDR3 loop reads CASSQTDLARGEAFF. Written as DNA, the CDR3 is TGCGCCAGCAGCCAGACCGATTTAGCGCGGGGTGAAGCTTTCTTT.

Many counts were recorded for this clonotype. The CDR3, as DNA: TGTGCCAGCAGCTTAGGCAGATCCAATGAGCAGTTCTTC. Encoded protein: CASSLGRSNEQFF. This chain links TRBV11-2 with TRBJ2-1; D call uncertain. This CDR3 spans 13 amino acids. Germline V gives CDR1 SGHAT, CDR2 FQNNGV. V was trimmed by 1 base and J by 6 bases, leaving 7 bases between them.

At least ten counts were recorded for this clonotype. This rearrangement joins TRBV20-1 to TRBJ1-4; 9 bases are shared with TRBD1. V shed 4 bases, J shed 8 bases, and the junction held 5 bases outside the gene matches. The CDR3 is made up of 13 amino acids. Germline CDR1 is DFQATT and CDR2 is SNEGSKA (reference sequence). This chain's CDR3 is CSAKDRGKEKLFF. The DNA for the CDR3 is TGCAGTGCTAAGGACAGGGGTAAAGAAAAACTGTTTTTT.

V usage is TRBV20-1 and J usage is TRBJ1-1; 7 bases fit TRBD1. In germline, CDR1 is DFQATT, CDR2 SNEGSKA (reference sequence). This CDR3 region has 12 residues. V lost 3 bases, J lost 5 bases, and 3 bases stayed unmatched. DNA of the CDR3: TGCAGTGCTAGCCAGACAGGGACTGAAGCTTTCTTT. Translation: CSASQTGTEAFF.

The CDR3 DNA sequence: TGTGCCTGGAGTGTAGCAGGGGCCTACGAGCAGTACTTC. Encoded protein: CAWSVAGAYEQYF. V gene TRBV30 combines with J gene TRBJ2-7; D is possibly TRBD1 (6 bases). CDR3 length: 13 residues. Germline V CDR1 and CDR2: GTSNPN, SVGIG (reference sequence). V was pared by 0 bases and J by 2 bases, with 8 bases between.

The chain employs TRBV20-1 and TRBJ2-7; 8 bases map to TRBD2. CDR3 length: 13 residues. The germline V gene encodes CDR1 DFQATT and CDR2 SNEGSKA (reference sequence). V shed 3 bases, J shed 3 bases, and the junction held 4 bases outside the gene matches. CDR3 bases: TGCAGTGCTAGTTTCACTAGCGGCTACGAGCAGTACTTC. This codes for CSASFTSGYEQYF.

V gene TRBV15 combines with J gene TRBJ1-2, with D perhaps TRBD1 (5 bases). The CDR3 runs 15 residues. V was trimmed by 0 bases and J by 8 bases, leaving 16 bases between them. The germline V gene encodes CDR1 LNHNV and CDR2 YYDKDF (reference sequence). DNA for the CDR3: TGTGCCACCAGCAGAGATGCGGCAGGGTCGCGCGGCTACACCTTC. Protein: CATSRDAAGSRGYTF.

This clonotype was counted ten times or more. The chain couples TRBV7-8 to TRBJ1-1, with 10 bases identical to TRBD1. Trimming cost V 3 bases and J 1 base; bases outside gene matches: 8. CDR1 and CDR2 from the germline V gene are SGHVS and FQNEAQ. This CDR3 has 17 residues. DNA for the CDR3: TGTGCCAGCAGCTTGTGGGACAGGGGTGCGGGGAACACTGAAGCTTTCTTT. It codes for CASSLWDRGAGNTEAFF.